A selection of T cell receptor beta chains follows, all from one sample in a study of tumor-infiltrating lymphocytes in primary liver carcinoma. TCRdb re-called the multiplex PCR reads with MiXCR, one entry per CDR3 protein. The repertoire consists of tens of thousands of distinct CDR3 sequences, with about two thirds occurring once and the leading ten covering approximately 13%. Sequences were obtained from liver tumor tissue from sampling region 4. These receptors were taken from a woman in her sixties with primary liver carcinoma and hepatitis B virus infection. CDR3s include the opening cysteine and the closing phenylalanine or tryptophan. The D gene is left open where the match is weak. Size is stated for part of the rows, as once, few or many counts, or as a class when the clone is expanded.

d_call,v_call,cdr3_length,clone_size,j_call,cdr3_nt,cdr3_aa
.,TRBV11-2,16,.,TRBJ2-7,TGTGCCAGCACGACTCCTGAGCGAGAGGCAAGGAGGGAGCAGTACTTC,CASTTPEREARREQYF
.,TRBV28,14,.,TRBJ2-4,TGTGCCGGTATCGGGGGGCTAGCCAACAACATTCAGTACTTC,CAGIGGLANNIQYF
.,TRBV5-1,14,many,TRBJ1-6,TGCGCCAGCTGTGAAGGAGGTTCGCATTCACCCCTCCACTTT,CASCEGGSHSPLHF
.,TRBV11-3,13,.,TRBJ2-1,TGTGCCATCAGCCTAGGAGACGGCAATGAGCAGTTCTTC,CAISLGDGNEQFF
.,TRBV4-2,16,many,TRBJ2-1,TGTGCCAGCAGCCAAGCCGACCGGGAGCCCCGGGGTGAGCAGTTCTTC,CASSQADREPRGEQFF
.,TRBV28,15,.,TRBJ1-2,TGTGCCAACAGTGCCGGGGGGGCCCGGGGGTATGGCTACACGTTC,CANSAGGARGYGYTF
.,TRBV12-3/TRBV12-4,15,.,TRBJ2-6,TGTGCCAGCAGTTACGGTGGAGGAGGGGACAACGTCCTGACCTTC,CASSYGGGGDNVLTF
TRBD1,TRBV2,12,.,TRBJ2-1,TGTGCTAGCAGTGGACAGGCCGGTTTAAGGTTCTTC,CASSGQAGLRFF
TRBD2,TRBV11-2,15,.,TRBJ2-3,TGTGCCAACAGTTTAATGCGGGGGGGCACAGATACGCGGTATTTT,CANSLMRGGTDTRYF
.,TRBV6-2/TRBV6-3,16,.,TRBJ2-1,TGTGCCACCCAAGTGGGGGGGCCAAAGCCCTACAATGAGCAGTTCTTC,CATQVGGPKPYNEQFF
.,TRBV11-1,12,.,TRBJ2-2,TGTGCCAGTAGCTTCGGAGCCGGGGAGTTGTTATTT,CASSFGAGELLF
.,TRBV6-1,12,.,TRBJ2-7,TGTGCCAGCAGTGGACGGGGTTACGTGCAGTACTTC,CASSGRGYVQYF
TRBD1,TRBV30,14,many,TRBJ1-1,TGTGCCTGGGACAGGGGGCAAGGGGACACTGAAGCTTTCTTT,CAWDRGQGDTEAFF
.,TRBV6-6,17,many,TRBJ2-7,TGTGCCAGCAGTGACATCTCGGGGGCTTACAGCTCCTACGAGCAGTACTTC,CASSDISGAYSSYEQYF
.,TRBV6-1,15,.,TRBJ2-6,TGTGCCGGCAGTCTTGACAGCTCTGGGGCCAATGTCCTGACTTTC,CAGSLDSSGANVLTF
.,TRBV6-2/TRBV6-3,15,once,TRBJ2-7,TGTGCCAGCAGTCCCGTGGGGTTCCATTCCCGCGAGCAGTACTTC,CASSPVGFHSREQYF
.,TRBV4-2,14,.,TRBJ2-3,TGTGCCAGGAGTATCGGTCGCGAGACAGATACGCAGTATTTT,CARSIGRETDTQYF
TRBD1,TRBV6-6,15,.,TRBJ1-6,TGTGCCAACAGTTACCCAACAGGGGAGCATTCACCCCTCCACTTT,CANSYPTGEHSPLHF
.,TRBV19,16,.,TRBJ1-3,TGTGCCAGCCGGATCGGGGACCGTCTTCGGGGAGACATCATATGTTTT,CASRIGDRLRGDIICF
.,TRBV11-2,14,few,TRBJ2-1,TGTACCAGCAGCCAAGAATTGGGGAAGAATGAGCAGTCCTTC,CTSSQELGKNEQSF
.,TRBV10-3,15,.,TRBJ1-1,TGTGCCATCAGTGAGTCCCCAGGGGAGAACATTGAAGCTTTCTTT,CAISESPGENIEAFF
TRBD1,TRBV5-4,15,.,TRBJ2-3,TGTGCCGGCAGCGTGGGACAGGGGGGTGTAGATACGCAGTATTTT,CAGSVGQGGVDTQYF
.,TRBV6-1,13,.,TRBJ1-1,TGTGCCAGCAGTGCCGGGGATAATACTGAAGCCTTCTTT,CASSAGDNTEAFF
.,TRBV5-1,14,.,TRBJ2-3,TGCGCCAGCGGCTTGGGCGGGTCCACAGATACGCAGTATTTT,CASGLGGSTDTQYF
.,TRBV12-3/TRBV12-4,13,many,TRBJ1-6,TGTGCCAGCAGTTTTCGACCTAATTCACCCCTCCACTTT,CASSFRPNSPLHF
TRBD2,TRBV7-2,14,.,TRBJ2-1,TGTGCCAGCAGACTTAGCGGGAGTGGCAATGAGCAGTTCTTC,CASRLSGSGNEQFF
TRBD2,TRBV30,14,.,TRBJ2-3,TGTGCCTGGAGCCCGGGACTAGCGCCAGATACGCAGCAATTT,CAWSPGLAPDTQQF